This T cell receptor (beta chain) appears in the sequencing data of a study of blood T cell repertoires in COVID-19. This CDR3 region has 15 residues. Trimming cost V 5 bases and J 0 bases, with 14 bases left between them. The germline gives CDR1 SNHLY, CDR2 FYNNEI. The method was immunoSEQ multiplex PCR; TCRdb's version includes in-frame clones alone and lacks a portion of them. Among 98,000 or so clones listed, around four fifths were seen once. The chain is built from TRBV2 and TRBJ2-7; a weak D match, TRBD2 (5 bases). The sequenced material came from peripheral blood. This sequence was found in a man in his sixties with acute or convalescent COVID-19. The CDR3 nucleotides are TGTGCCAGCAGTTGGGAGCGTTTGAGCTCCTACGAGCAGTACTTC. Amino acids: CASSWERLSSYEQYF.